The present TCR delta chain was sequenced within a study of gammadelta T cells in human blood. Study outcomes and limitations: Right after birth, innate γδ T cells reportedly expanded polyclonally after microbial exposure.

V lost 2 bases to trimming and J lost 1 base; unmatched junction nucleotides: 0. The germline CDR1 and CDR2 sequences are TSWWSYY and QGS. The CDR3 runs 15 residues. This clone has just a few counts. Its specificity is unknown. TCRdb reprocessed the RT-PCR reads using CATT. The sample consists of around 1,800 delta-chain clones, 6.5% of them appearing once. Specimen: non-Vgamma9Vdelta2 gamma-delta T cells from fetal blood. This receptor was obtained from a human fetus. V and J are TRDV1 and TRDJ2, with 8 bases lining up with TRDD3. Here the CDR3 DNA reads TGTGCTCTTGGGGAATGGGGGATTTTGACAGCACAACTCTTCTTT. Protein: CALGEWGILTAQLFF.